Sequencing of this T cell receptor beta chain was carried out in a study of T cells in localized non-small cell lung cancer. Concerning this clone: The target antigen is unknown.

Germline loops: CDR1 SGHRS, CDR2 YFSETQ. CDR3 size: 16 residues. Trimming pared 0 bases from V and 5 bases from J, leaving 17 bases between. Assay used: immunoSEQ multiplex PCR; TCRdb lists only in-frame clones, some missing. The table lists thousands of clones, roughly 29% of them singletons. Study conclusions and caveats: Density of T cells in blood, when higher, went with longer overall survival. Tumor samples were not multi-region, leaving intratumor heterogeneity unexcluded. Adjacent uninvolved lung tissue had the highest T cell clonality, exceeding tumor. Out of the top 100 tumor clones, a median approximately 50 were seen in adjacent lung.

Specimen: lung tumor tissue, collected before any cancer treatment. The sequence came from a female donor at least 60 years old with stage I lung adenocarcinoma. The V and J genes are TRBV5-1 and TRBJ2-5; maybe TRBD2 (5 bases). In DNA, the CDR3 is TGCGCCAGCAGCTTGGGGGCTAGCCCCTCTACGGAGACCCAGTACTTC. This sequence encodes CASSLGASPSTETQYF.